The next 5 T cell receptor beta chains were all read from a single sample in a study of blood T cell repertoires in COVID-19 (dated by TCRdb to the early 2020s). The protocol used for the library was the immunoSEQ multiplex PCR assay. Drawn from immuneACCESS, this table holds only the in-frame rearrangements with V and J called that TCRdb kept. Clones are partly lost; checked studies trace under half to an unresolved V gene and leave the rest unexplained. The sample table lists a few hundred thousand clones, 75% to 90% of them with a count of one. The top ten clonotypes cover around 9.2% of the sample. The sequenced sample was peripheral blood. These receptors were obtained from a human donor in a cohort sampled during active COVID-19.

The V call is TRBV7-2, the J call TRBJ2-1; tentative D call: TRBD1 (5 bases). In germline, CDR1 is SGHTA, CDR2 FQGNSA. The ends were cut back, 2 bases at V and 4 bases at J, with 15 bases in the middle. The CDR3 consists of 16 residues. This CDR3 is CASSLSGQGFYNEQFF. The CDR3 DNA reads TGTGCCAGCAGCTTATCAGGACAAGGTTTTTACAATGAGCAGTTCTTC.

The chain couples TRBV9 to TRBJ2-3, with 10 bases identical to TRBD2. V was pared by 4 bases and J by 4 bases, with 3 bases of the junction left unmatched. Germline CDR1 and CDR2: SGDLS and YYNGEE. CDR3 length: 14 residues. This CDR3 is CASSTSGRADTQYF. DNA of the CDR3: TGTGCCAGCAGCACCAGCGGGAGGGCAGATACGCAGTATTTT.

V is TRBV5-1 and J is TRBJ2-1; 14 positions agree with TRBD2. J was trimmed by 1 base and V by 6 bases; bases with no gene match: 6. The CDR3 is 17 amino acids. CDR1 is SGHRS and CDR2 is YFSETQ in the germline V gene. The CDR3, as DNA: TGCGCCAGCACCGGGACTAGCGGGAGAGGGTCCTACAATGAGCAGTTCTTC. Translating gives CASTGTSGRGSYNEQFF. The full variable domain, completed using reference TRBV5-1 and TRBJ2-1, is KAGVTQTPRYLIKTRGQQVTLSCSPISGHRSVSWYQQTPGQGLQFLFEYFSETQRNKGNFPGRFSGRQFSNSRSEMNVSTLELGDSALYLCASTGTSGRGSYNEQFFGPGTRLTVL.

In nucleotides, the CDR3 is TGTGCCAGCAGTTTATGGGGGGCAATGGCCGGGGAGCTGTTTTTT. Residues: CASSLWGAMAGELFF. This chain connects TRBV28 to TRBJ2-2; D perhaps matches TRBD1 (6 bases). Germline loops: CDR1 MDHEN, CDR2 SYDVKM. The CDR3 loop spans 15 amino acids. Trimming removed 0 bases at V and 6 bases at J, with 11 bases between.

This clone has just a few counts. The chain couples TRBV7-8 to TRBJ2-2; D is unresolved. Between the trimmed V and J ends, which lost 1 base and 3 bases, there was a span of 12 bases. Germline V lookup: CDR1 SGHVS, CDR2 FQNEAQ. The CDR3 sequence is 16 residues long. CDR3 DNA sequence: TGTGCCAGCAGCTTAGTCGGTTCCGGTGACACCGGGGAGCTGTTTTTT. As protein: CASSLVGSGDTGELFF. The full variable domain, its missing parts supplied by reference TRBV7-8 and TRBJ2-2, is GAGVSQSPRYKVAKRGQDVALRCDPISGHVSLFWYQQALGQGPEFLTYFQNEAQLDKSGLPSDRFFAERPEGSVSTLKIQRTQQEDSAVYLCASSLVGSGDTGELFFGEGSRLTVL.